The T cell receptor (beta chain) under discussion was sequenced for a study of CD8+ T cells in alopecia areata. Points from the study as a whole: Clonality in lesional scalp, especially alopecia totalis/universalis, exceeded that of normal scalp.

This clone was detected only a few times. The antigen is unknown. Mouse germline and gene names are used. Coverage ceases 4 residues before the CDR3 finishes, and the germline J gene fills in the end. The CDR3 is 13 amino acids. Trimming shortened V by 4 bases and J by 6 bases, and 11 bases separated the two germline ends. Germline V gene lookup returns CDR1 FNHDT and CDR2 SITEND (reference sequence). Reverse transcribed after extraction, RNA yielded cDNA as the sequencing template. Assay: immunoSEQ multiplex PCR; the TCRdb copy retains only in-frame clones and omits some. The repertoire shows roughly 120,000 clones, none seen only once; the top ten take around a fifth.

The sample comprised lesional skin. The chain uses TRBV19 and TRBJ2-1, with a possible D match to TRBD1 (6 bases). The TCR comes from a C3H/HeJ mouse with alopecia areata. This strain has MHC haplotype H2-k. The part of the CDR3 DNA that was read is TGTGCCAGCAGTCAGGGACAAGGTGCT. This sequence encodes CASSQGQGA. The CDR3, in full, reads CASSQGQGAEQFF.